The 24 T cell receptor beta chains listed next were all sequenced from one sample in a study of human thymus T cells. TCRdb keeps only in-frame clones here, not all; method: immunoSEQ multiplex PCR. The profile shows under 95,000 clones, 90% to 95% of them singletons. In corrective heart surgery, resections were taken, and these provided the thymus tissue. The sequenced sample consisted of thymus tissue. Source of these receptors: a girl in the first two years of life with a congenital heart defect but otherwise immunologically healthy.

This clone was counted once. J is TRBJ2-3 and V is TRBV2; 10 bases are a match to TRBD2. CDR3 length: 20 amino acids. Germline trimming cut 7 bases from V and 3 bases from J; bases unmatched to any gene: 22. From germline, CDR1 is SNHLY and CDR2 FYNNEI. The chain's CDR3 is CASTGVSSGRLRGGTDTQYF. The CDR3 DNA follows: TGTGCCAGCACGGGGGTGTCTAGCGGGAGATTGAGGGGAGGGACAGATACGCAGTATTTT.

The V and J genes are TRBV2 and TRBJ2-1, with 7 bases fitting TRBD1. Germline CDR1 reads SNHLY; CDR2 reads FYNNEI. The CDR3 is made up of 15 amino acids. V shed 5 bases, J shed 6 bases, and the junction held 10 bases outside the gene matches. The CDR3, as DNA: TGTGCCAGCAGTAGACAGGGTCGAATACGCAATGAGCAGTTCTTC. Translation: CASSRQGRIRNEQFF.

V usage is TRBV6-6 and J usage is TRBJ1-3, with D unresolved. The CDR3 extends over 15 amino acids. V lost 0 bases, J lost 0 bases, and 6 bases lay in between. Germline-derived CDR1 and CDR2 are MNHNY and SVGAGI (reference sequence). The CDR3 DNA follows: TGTGCCAGCAGTTACTCCAAGGGCTCTGGAAACACCATATATTTT. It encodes CASSYSKGSGNTIYF.

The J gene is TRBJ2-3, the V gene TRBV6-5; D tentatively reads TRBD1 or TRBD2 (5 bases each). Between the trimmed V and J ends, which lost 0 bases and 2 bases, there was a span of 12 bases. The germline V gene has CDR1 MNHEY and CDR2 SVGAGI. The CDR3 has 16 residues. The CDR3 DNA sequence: TGTGCCAGCAGTTACTCGAACGGGGACGCCACAGATACGCAGTATTTT. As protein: CASSYSNGDATDTQYF.

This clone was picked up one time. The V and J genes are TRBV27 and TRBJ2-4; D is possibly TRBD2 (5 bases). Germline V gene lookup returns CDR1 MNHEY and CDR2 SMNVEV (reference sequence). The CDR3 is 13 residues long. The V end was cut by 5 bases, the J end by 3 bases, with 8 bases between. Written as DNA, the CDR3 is TGTGCCAGCAGTCCGGGGATCAAAAACATTCAGTACTTC. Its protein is CASSPGIKNIQYF.

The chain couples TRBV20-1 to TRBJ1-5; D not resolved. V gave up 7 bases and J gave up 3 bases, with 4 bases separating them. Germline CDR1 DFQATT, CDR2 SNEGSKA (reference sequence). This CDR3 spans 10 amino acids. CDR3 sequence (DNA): TGCAGTGTATCCAATCAGCCCCAGCATTTT. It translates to CSVSNQPQHF.

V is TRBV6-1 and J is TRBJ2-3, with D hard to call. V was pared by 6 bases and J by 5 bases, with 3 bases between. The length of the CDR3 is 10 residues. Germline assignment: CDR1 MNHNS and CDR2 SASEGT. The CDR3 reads CASRLDTQYF. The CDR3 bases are TGTGCCAGCAGACTAGATACGCAGTATTTT.

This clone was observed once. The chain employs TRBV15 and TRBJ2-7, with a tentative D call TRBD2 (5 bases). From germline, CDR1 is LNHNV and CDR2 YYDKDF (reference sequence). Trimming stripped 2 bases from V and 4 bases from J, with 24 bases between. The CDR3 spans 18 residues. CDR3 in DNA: TGTGCCACCAGCAGATACCCCAGTGGAGGCTCTCCTTCATACGAGCAGTACTTC. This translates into CATSRYPSGGSPSYEQYF.

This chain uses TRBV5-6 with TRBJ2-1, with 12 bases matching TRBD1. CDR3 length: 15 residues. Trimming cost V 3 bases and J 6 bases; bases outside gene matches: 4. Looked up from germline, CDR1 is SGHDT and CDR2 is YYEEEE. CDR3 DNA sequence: TGTGCCAGCAGCTCCGGGACAGGGGGCTTCAATGAGCAGTTCTTC. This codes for CASSSGTGGFNEQFF. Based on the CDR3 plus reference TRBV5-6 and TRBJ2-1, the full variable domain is DAGVTQSPTHLIKTRGQQVTLRCSPKSGHDTVSWYQQALGQGPQFIFQYYEEEERQRGNFPDRFSGHQFPNYSSELNVNALLLGDSALYLCASSSGTGGFNEQFFGPGTRLTVL.

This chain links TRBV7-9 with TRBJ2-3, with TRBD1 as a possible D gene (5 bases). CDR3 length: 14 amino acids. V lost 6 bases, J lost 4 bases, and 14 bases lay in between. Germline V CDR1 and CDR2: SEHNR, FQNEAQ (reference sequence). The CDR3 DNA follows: TGTGCCAGCAGTTGCAGGGATTACGCAGATACGCAGTATTTT. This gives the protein CASSCRDYADTQYF.

The CDR3 loop is CASSEELGYGYTF. The DNA of the CDR3 is TGTGCCAGCAGTGAAGAATTAGGCTATGGCTACACCTTC. The V call is TRBV6-1, the J call TRBJ1-2; D is ambiguous. The CDR3 totals 13 residues. CDR1 is MNHNS, CDR2 SASEGT, per germline. V shed 1 base and J shed 4 bases, with 7 bases lying between them.

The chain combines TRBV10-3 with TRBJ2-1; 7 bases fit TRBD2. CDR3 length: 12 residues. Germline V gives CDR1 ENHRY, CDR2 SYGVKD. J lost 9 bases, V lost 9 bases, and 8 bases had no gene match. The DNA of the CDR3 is TGTGCCATGCGGACTAGTGGGGTTGAGCAGTTCTTC. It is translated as CAMRTSGVEQFF.

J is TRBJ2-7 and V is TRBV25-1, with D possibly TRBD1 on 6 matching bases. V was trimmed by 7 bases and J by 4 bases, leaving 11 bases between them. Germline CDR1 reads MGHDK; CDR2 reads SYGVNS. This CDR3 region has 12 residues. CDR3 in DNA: TGTGCCAGCACAGGGGATCCATACGAGCAGTACTTC. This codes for CASTGDPYEQYF.

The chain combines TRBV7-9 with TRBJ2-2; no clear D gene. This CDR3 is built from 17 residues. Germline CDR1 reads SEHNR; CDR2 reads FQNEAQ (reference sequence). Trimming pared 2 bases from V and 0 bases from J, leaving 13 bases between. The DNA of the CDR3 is TGTGCCAGCAGCTTAAGGCATGGTAATTCGAACACCGGGGAGCTGTTTTTT. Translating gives CASSLRHGNSNTGELFF. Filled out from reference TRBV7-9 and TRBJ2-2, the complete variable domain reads DTGVSQNPRHKITKRGQNVTFRCDPISEHNRLYWYRQTLGQGPEFLTYFQNEAQLEKSRLLSDRFSAERPKGSFSTLEIQRTEQGDSAMYLCASSLRHGNSNTGELFFGEGSRLTVL.

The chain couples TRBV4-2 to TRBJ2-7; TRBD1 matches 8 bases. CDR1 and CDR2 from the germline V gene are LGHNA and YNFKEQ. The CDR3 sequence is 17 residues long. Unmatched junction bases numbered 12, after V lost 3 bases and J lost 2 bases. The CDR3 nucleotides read TGTGCCAGCAGCCAGGACTATTCCGGGACAGGACCCTACGAGCAGTACTTC. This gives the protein CASSQDYSGTGPYEQYF.

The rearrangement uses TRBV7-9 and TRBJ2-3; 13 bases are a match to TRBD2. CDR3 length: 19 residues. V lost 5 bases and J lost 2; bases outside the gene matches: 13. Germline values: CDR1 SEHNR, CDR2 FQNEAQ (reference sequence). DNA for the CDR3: TGTGCCAGCAGCAACGGACTAGCGGGAGTGTCCGCTGACACAGATACGCAGTATTTT. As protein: CASSNGLAGVSADTDTQYF.

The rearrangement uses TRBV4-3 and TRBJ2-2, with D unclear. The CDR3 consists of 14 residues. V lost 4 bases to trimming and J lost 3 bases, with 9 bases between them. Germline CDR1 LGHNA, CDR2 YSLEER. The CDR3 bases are TGCGCCAGCAGCCGAGCCTCCGACACCGGGGAGCTGTTTTTT. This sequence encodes CASSRASDTGELFF.

CDR3 residues: CASSPYEGRGTDTQYF. CDR3 bases: TGTGCCAGCAGCCCCTATGAGGGGCGCGGCACAGATACGCAGTATTTT. This chain links TRBV5-5 with TRBJ2-3; D may be TRBD1 or TRBD2 (5 bases each). CDR1 is SGHKS and CDR2 is YYEKEE in the germline V gene (reference sequence). The V and J ends lost 4 bases and 1 base respectively, with 16 bases between them. This CDR3 spans 16 amino acids.

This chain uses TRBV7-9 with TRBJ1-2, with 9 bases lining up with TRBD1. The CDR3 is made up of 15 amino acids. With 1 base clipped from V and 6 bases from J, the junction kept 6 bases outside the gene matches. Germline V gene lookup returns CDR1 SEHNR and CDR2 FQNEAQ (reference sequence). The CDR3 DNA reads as TGTGCCAGCAGCTTAGGACTCGGGACAGGGAATGGCTACACCTTC. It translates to CASSLGLGTGNGYTF.

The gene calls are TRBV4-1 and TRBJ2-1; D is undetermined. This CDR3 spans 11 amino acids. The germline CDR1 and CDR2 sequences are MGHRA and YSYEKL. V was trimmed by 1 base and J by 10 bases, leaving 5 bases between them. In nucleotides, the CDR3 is TGCGCCAGCAGCCAAGGGAGAGAGCAGTTCTTC. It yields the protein CASSQGREQFF.

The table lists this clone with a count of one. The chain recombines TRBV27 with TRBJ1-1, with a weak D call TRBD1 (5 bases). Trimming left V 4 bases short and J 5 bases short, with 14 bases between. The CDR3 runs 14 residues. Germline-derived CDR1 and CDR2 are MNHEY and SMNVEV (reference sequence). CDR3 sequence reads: CASSSGPGETEAFF. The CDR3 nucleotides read TGTGCCAGCAGTTCAGGGCCCGGGGAGACTGAAGCTTTCTTT.

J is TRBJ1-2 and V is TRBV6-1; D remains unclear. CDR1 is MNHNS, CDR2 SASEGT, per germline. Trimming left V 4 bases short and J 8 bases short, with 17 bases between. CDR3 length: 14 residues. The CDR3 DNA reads TGTGCCAGCAGTGGGGTCGTTCAGGAGGGCGGCTACACCTTC. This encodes CASSGVVQEGGYTF.

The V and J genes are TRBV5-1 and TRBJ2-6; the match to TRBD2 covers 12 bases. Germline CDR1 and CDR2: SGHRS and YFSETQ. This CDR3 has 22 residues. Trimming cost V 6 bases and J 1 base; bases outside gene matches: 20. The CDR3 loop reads CASKYRWASGRASVSGANVLTF. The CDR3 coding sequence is TGCGCCAGCAAATACAGGTGGGCTAGCGGGAGGGCCAGCGTTTCTGGGGCCAACGTCCTGACTTTC.

Written as DNA, the CDR3 is TGTGCCAGCAGCCCGAAATTCGACAGGAACGGTATCCTATTTGGCTACACCTTC. Protein sequence: CASSPKFDRNGILFGYTF. The chain recombines TRBV5-5 with TRBJ1-2, with D perhaps TRBD1 (6 bases). Per germline, CDR1 SGHKS and CDR2 YYEKEE (reference sequence). Trimming removed 4 bases from V and 7 bases from J, with 29 bases in between. The CDR3 spans 18 residues.